The rows below give T cell receptor beta chains drawn from one sample of a study of post-analysis software for immune sequencing data. TCRdb recomputed calls from the PCR reads with MiXCR, one row per CDR3 protein. The data hold some 800,000 distinct CDR3 sequences, with 40% to 55% observed a single time. Sequenced input: blood. These receptors originate from a girl aged 5 to 17 with multiple sclerosis. CDR3s include the opening cysteine and the closing phenylalanine or tryptophan. Fields, in order: J gene, D gene, V gene, clone size, CDR3 protein, CDR3 DNA. D genes are given only for firm matches. Clone size appears in some rows only: once, few, many, or a class for an expanded clone.

>TRBJ1-2|TRBD1|TRBV3-1|-
CASSHSTTGASNGYTF
TGTGCCAGCAGCCATTCAACTACAGGGGCCTCGAATGGCTACACCTTC
>TRBJ2-7|-|TRBV3-1|once
CASSQDRGGRSYEQYF
TGTGCCAGCAGCCAAGATCGCGGGGGCAGGTCCTACGAGCAGTACTTC
>TRBJ2-1|TRBD2|TRBV7-9|-
CATQAGGPFDEQFF
TGTGCCACCCAAGCGGGAGGGCCTTTCGATGAGCAGTTCTTC
>TRBJ1-5|-|TRBV5-5|-
CASSSGRRGADQPQHF
TGTGCCAGCAGCTCGGGGCGACGGGGGGCAGATCAGCCCCAGCATTTT
>TRBJ2-1|TRBD2|TRBV12-3/TRBV12-4|-
CASNPLGGSTHNEQFF
TGTGCCAGCAACCCACTTGGCGGGAGTACCCACAATGAGCAGTTCTTC
>TRBJ2-3|TRBD2|TRBV10-3|-
CATRTSGSPNSDTQYF
TGTGCCACCCGAACTAGCGGGAGCCCAAATTCGGATACGCAGTATTTT
>TRBJ2-5|-|TRBV29-1|few
CSCNWGVGQETQYF
TGCAGCTGCAATTGGGGGGTAGGGCAAGAGACCCAGTACTTC
>TRBJ2-3|TRBD2|TRBV7-9|many
CASTQGGSDGTQYF
TGTGCCAGCACCCAGGGAGGGAGTGATGGTACGCAGTATTTT
>TRBJ2-1|-|TRBV5-4|-
CASSFGGKGNEQFF
TGTGCCAGCAGCTTTGGGGGGAAAGGCAATGAGCAGTTCTTC
>TRBJ2-3|-|TRBV6-6|-
CASSYLDADTQYF
TGTGCCAGCAGTTACCTGGACGCAGATACGCAGTATTTT
>TRBJ2-3|TRBD1|TRBV12-3/TRBV12-4|once
CASSTRQGRTSTDTQYF
TGTGCCAGCAGTACCAGACAGGGGAGGACTAGCACAGATACGCAGTATTTT
>TRBJ2-3|TRBD1|TRBV5-1|-
CASSLRTGTTDTQYF
TGCGCCAGCAGCCTTCGGACAGGGACAACAGATACGCAGTATTTT
>TRBJ1-2|-|TRBV28|few
CASSGRGLGYTF
TGTGCCAGCAGCGGCAGGGGCCTTGGCTACACCTTC
>TRBJ1-1|TRBD1|TRBV29-1|-
CSVEVGTGTTEAFF
TGCAGCGTTGAAGTGGGGACAGGGACCACTGAAGCTTTCTTT
>TRBJ2-7|-|TRBV28|-
CASKGLGGSLYEQYF
TGTGCCAGCAAGGGCCTCGGGGGATCTTTATACGAGCAGTACTTC
>TRBJ2-1|-|TRBV20-1|-
CSASRPGYNEQFF
TGCAGTGCTAGTCGGCCGGGGTACAATGAGCAGTTCTTC
>TRBJ1-5|-|TRBV12-3/TRBV12-4|-
CASRFGGPHQPQHF
TGTGCCAGCAGGTTTGGGGGTCCCCATCAGCCCCAGCATTTT
>TRBJ2-5|TRBD1|TRBV29-1|-
CSVEVRGQGPAETQYF
TGCAGCGTTGAAGTCCGGGGACAGGGGCCGGCGGAGACCCAGTACTTC
>TRBJ2-5|TRBD2|TRBV29-1|few
CSVEDTGTSAYQTQYF
TGCAGCGTTGAAGACACCGGGACTAGCGCCTACCAGACCCAGTACTTC
>TRBJ2-7|TRBD2|TRBV7-2|-
CASNLEGLAGYEQYF
TGTGCCAGCAACTTAGAGGGACTAGCGGGCTACGAGCAGTACTTC
>TRBJ1-5|-|TRBV10-3|-
CAISELNQPQHF
TGTGCCATCAGTGAGTTAAATCAGCCCCAGCATTTT
>TRBJ2-5|-|TRBV6-6|-
CASSCSRGQETQYF
TGTGCCAGCAGTTGCTCGCGCGGACAAGAGACCCAGTACTTC
>TRBJ2-5|TRBD2|TRBV27|-
CASSIAGGPWETQYF
TGTGCCAGCAGCATAGCGGGAGGGCCTTGGGAGACCCAGTACTTC
>TRBJ1-4|-|TRBV10-3|-
CAISVTSHEKLFF
TGTGCCATCAGTGTCACATCTCATGAAAAGCTGTTTTTT
>TRBJ1-2|-|TRBV27|-
CASSLRGEGHYYGYTF
TGTGCCAGCAGTTTAAGGGGAGAGGGCCACTACTATGGCTACACCTTC
>TRBJ2-3|-|TRBV4-2|-
CASSQEVQDTQYF
TGTGCCAGCAGCCAAGAAGTACAAGATACGCAGTATTTT
>TRBJ1-4|-|TRBV25-1|-
CASRTRDRGGKRFF
TGTGCCAGCAGGACACGGGACCGGGGTGGAAAACGGTTTTTT
>TRBJ2-7|-|TRBV7-6|-
CASSLRGSVNEQYF
TGTGCCAGCAGCTTACGAGGGAGTGTCAACGAGCAGTACTTC
>TRBJ2-5|-|TRBV15|-
CATSRDGSETETQYF
TGTGCCACCAGCAGGGATGGGTCCGAGACAGAGACCCAGTACTTC
>TRBJ2-2|-|TRBV3-1|-
CASSQEWGRPGELFF
TGTGCCAGCAGCCAAGAATGGGGGCGCCCCGGGGAGCTGTTTTTT
>TRBJ2-1|-|TRBV20-1|few
CSLTGPNYNEQFF
TGCAGTTTGACGGGACCTAATTACAATGAGCAGTTCTTC
>TRBJ1-5|-|TRBV14|-
CASSPRGLGQPQHF
TGTGCCAGCAGCCCCCGAGGGTTAGGACAGCCCCAGCATTTT
>TRBJ2-5|TRBD1|TRBV4-3|few
CASSQEAGQGAYF
TGCGCCAGCAGCCAAGAGGCTGGGCAGGGGGCGTACTTC
>TRBJ2-7|-|TRBV12-3/TRBV12-4|-
CASSKDSYEQYF
TGTGCCAGTTCCAAGGACAGCTACGAGCAGTACTTC
>TRBJ1-1|TRBD1|TRBV20-1|-
CSARDRQGAHTEAFF
TGCAGTGCTAGAGATAGGCAGGGGGCTCATACTGAAGCTTTCTTT
>TRBJ1-5|TRBD1|TRBV9|-
CASSVAGTENQPQHF
TGTGCCAGCAGCGTAGCCGGGACAGAAAATCAGCCCCAGCATTTT
>TRBJ2-7|-|TRBV20-1|few
CSARKVGSYEQYF
TGCAGTGCTAGAAAGGTTGGCTCCTACGAGCAGTACTTC
>TRBJ2-5|-|TRBV20-1|few
CSARGQRWETQYF
TGCAGTGCGCGGGGACAGCGGTGGGAGACCCAGTACTTC
>TRBJ2-1|TRBD2|TRBV20-1|few
CSAGRGGYNEQFF
TGCAGTGCTGGGCGCGGGGGTTACAATGAGCAGTTCTTC
>TRBJ1-1|-|TRBV29-1|-
CSAGGAEAFF
TGCAGCGCCGGGGGTGCTGAAGCTTTCTTT
>TRBJ2-1|-|TRBV10-3|-
CAIREAGQYNEQFF
TGTGCCATCAGGGAGGCGGGACAGTACAATGAGCAGTTCTTC
>TRBJ1-2|-|TRBV24-1|-
CATSDSTDRSLYGYTF
TGTGCCACCAGTGATTCGACTGACAGGTCCCTCTATGGCTACACCTTC
>TRBJ2-5|TRBD2|TRBV27|-
CASRKGTSISETQYF
TGTGCCAGCAGGAAAGGGACTAGTATATCGGAGACCCAGTACTTC
>TRBJ1-2|-|TRBV12-3/TRBV12-4|-
CASSTRGWAVDGYTF
TGTGCCAGCAGTACTAGAGGGTGGGCGGTGGATGGCTACACCTTC
>TRBJ2-7|-|TRBV30|-
CACTGTSVDEQYF
TGTGCCTGTACCGGGACATCCGTGGACGAGCAGTACTTC
>TRBJ2-2|-|TRBV5-4|few
CASSLGTNTGELFF
TGTGCCAGCAGCTTGGGGACGAACACCGGGGAGCTGTTTTTT
>TRBJ2-1|TRBD2|TRBV2|-
CASSGTRGGEQFF
TGTGCCAGCAGCGGGACTAGGGGAGGCGAGCAGTTCTTC
>TRBJ2-7|TRBD2|TRBV20-1|-
CSAGPSGSYEQYF
TGCAGTGCTGGTCCTAGCGGTTCCTACGAGCAGTACTTC
>TRBJ1-5|TRBD1|TRBV10-3|-
CAISESHDRGANQPQHF
TGTGCCATCAGTGAGTCCCACGACAGGGGGGCCAATCAGCCCCAGCATTTT
>TRBJ2-5|-|TRBV7-9|few
CASSPRQKETQYF
TGTGCCAGCAGCCCGAGACAGAAAGAGACCCAGTACTTC
>TRBJ2-3|TRBD2|TRBV7-3|once
CASSLSTSGTTDTQYF
TGTGCCAGCAGCTTAAGTACTAGCGGGACGACAGATACGCAGTATTTT
>TRBJ2-5|-|TRBV29-1|few
CSAYDSIETQYF
TGCAGCGCCTATGACAGTATCGAGACCCAGTACTTC
>TRBJ2-4|-|TRBV12-3/TRBV12-4|-
CASSFDRGQQKNIQYF
TGTGCCAGCAGTTTTGACCGCGGACAGCAAAAAAACATTCAGTACTTC
>TRBJ1-5|-|TRBV7-9|-
CASSLGDGRNQPQHF
TGTGCCAGCAGCCTAGGGGACGGAAGAAATCAGCCCCAGCATTTT